This entry concerns a single T cell receptor beta chain. The entry originates in a study of T cell changes during pregnancy in multiple sclerosis. CDR1 and CDR2 from the germline V gene are SGHDN and FVKESK. J was trimmed by 1 base and V by 4 bases; bases with no gene match: 6. This CDR3 region has 15 residues. Repertoires were generated with immunoSEQ multiplex PCR, while TCRdb's copy carries only in-frame clones and drops some. The profile shows 40,000 to 60,000 clones, about nine tenths of them singletons. This chain joins TRBV14 and TRBJ1-1, with 7 bases fitting TRBD1. This clonotype originated in a female donor in good health, enrolled as a control in a pregnancy study. This material consisted of peripheral blood, taken in the first trimester of pregnancy. The CDR3 coding sequence is TGTGCCAGCAGCCCCCACCGGGACAGGAACACTGAAGCTTTCTTT. It codes for CASSPHRDRNTEAFF.